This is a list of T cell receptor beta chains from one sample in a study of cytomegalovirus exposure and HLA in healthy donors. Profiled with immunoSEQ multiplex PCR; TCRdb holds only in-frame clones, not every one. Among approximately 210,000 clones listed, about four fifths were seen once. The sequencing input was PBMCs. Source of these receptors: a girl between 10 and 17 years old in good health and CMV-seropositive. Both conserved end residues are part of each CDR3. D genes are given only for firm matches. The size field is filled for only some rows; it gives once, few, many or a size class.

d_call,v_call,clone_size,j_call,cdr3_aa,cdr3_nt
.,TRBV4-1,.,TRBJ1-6,CASSQVMAGNSPLHF,TGCGCCAGCAGCCAAGTCATGGCGGGTAATTCACCCCTCCACTTT
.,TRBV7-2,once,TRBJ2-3,CASSLLGAPTDTQYF,TGTGCCAGCTCCCTCCTGGGAGCCCCCACAGATACGCAGTATTTT
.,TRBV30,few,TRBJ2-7,CAWSAEDQSGPYEQYF,TGTGCCTGGAGTGCCGAAGATCAGAGCGGGCCCTACGAGCAGTACTTC
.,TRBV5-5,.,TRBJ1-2,CASSRPGGLIYGYTF,TGTGCCAGCAGCCGACCGGGGGGCCTAATCTATGGCTACACCTTC
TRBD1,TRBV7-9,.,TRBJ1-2,CSSSSRSQGDNYGYTF,TGTTCCAGCAGCTCCCGTTCGCAGGGGGATAACTATGGCTACACCTTC
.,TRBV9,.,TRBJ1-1,CASSVGRDTEAFF,TGTGCCAGCAGCGTAGGCAGGGACACTGAAGCTTTCTTT
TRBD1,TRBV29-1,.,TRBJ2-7,CSVEASGQPYEQYF,TGCAGCGTTGAAGCGTCGGGACAGCCCTACGAGCAGTACTTC
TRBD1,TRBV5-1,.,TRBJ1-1,CASSRNRQGAEAFF,TGCGCCAGCAGCAGAAACAGACAGGGGGCTGAAGCTTTCTTT
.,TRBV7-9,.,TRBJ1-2,CASSLDLTGSLDGYTF,TGTGCCAGCAGCTTAGACCTTACAGGATCTCTTGATGGCTACACCTTC
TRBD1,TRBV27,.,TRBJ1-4,CASSFHGTGEEKLFF,TGTGCCAGCAGTTTCCATGGGACAGGGGAAGAAAAACTGTTTTTT
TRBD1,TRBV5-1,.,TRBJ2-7,CASSETGGIENEQYF,TGCGCCAGCAGCGAGACAGGGGGAATTGAGAACGAGCAGTACTTC
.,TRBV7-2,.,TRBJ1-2,CASSLGLVGYTF,TGTGCCAGCAGCTTAGGACTAGTAGGTTACACCTTC
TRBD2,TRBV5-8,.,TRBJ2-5,CASLAGLAGYQETQYF,TGTGCCAGCTTGGCGGGGCTAGCGGGGTACCAAGAGACCCAGTACTTC
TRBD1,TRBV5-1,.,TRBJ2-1,CASSLAGTVQTGNEQFF,TGCGCCAGCAGCTTGGCCGGGACAGTCCAAACGGGCAATGAGCAGTTCTTC
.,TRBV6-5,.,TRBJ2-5,CASSYGTLQYF,TGTGCCAGCAGTTACGGGACTCTCCAGTACTTC
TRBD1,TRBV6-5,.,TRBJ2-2,CASSSTGGNTGELFF,TGTGCCAGCAGTTCCACAGGGGGCAACACCGGGGAGCTGTTTTTT
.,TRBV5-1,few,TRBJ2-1,CASSGDWDEQFF,TGCGCCAGCAGCGGGGACTGGGACGAGCAGTTCTTC
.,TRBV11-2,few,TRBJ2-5,CASSSGGLQVSQYF,TGTGCCAGCAGCTCGGGCGGACTCCAAGTCTCCCAGTACTTC
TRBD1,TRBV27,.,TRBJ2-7,CASSYTGTGLYEQYF,TGTGCCAGCAGTTATACCGGGACAGGGCTCTACGAGCAGTACTTC
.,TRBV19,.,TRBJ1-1,CASSIGGHTPEAFF,TGTGCCAGTAGTATAGGGGGGCATACCCCCGAAGCTTTCTTT
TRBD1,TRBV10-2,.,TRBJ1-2,CASRPTGSGYGYTF,TGCGCCAGCAGGCCGACAGGGTCTGGCTATGGCTACACCTTC
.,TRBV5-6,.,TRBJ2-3,CASSFPSGSGPTDTQYF,TGTGCCAGCAGCTTCCCTTCGGGTAGCGGCCCCACAGATACGCAGTATTTT
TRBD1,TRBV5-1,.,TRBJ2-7,CASSQGQDESYEQYF,TGCGCCAGCAGCCAAGGACAGGACGAATCCTACGAGCAGTACTTC
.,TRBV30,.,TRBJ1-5,CAWSVGSAGSDQPQHF,TGTGCCTGGAGTGTAGGGTCGGCAGGGTCGGATCAGCCCCAGCATTTT
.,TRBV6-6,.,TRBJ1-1,CASRRTVMNTEAFF,TGTGCCAGCAGACGGACAGTAATGAACACTGAAGCTTTCTTT
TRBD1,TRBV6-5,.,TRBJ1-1,CASSPGTVGTEAFF,TGTGCCAGCAGTCCCGGGACAGTCGGAACTGAAGCTTTCTTT
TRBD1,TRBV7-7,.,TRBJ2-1,CASSLGADRGEDNEQFF,TGTGCCAGCAGCTTAGGGGCTGACAGGGGAGAAGACAATGAGCAGTTCTTC
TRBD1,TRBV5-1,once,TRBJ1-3,CASSLTTGQGNTIYF,TGCGCCAGCAGCCTCACCACAGGACAGGGGAACACCATATATTTT
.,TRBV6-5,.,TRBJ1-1,CASSYVPGLLNTEAFF,TGTGCCAGCAGTTACGTCCCAGGGCTGTTGAACACTGAAGCTTTCTTT
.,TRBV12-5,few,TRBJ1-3,CASGPRSSGNTIYF,TGTGCTAGTGGTCCACGGAGCTCTGGAAACACCATATATTTT
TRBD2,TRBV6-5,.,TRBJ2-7,CASSTSGGGPYEQYF,TGTGCCAGCAGTACCTCGGGGGGGGGACCCTACGAGCAGTACTTC
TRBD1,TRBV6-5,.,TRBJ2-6,CASSFTGGTGANVLTF,TGTGCCAGCAGTTTCACAGGGGGCACTGGGGCCAACGTCCTGACTTTC
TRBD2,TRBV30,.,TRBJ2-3,CAWSVKSGVGGTTDTQYF,TGTGCCTGGAGTGTGAAAAGCGGGGTTGGGGGAACCACAGATACGCAGTATTTT
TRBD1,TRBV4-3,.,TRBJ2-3,CASSQDRGTQGADTQYF,TGCGCCAGCAGCCAAGATCGGGGGACACAGGGGGCAGATACGCAGTATTTT
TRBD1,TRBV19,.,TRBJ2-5,CASGEQGDQETQYF,TGTGCCAGTGGGGAACAGGGGGACCAAGAGACCCAGTACTTC
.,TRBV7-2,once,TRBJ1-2,CASSLPSNYGYTF,TGTGCCAGCAGCTTACCGTCTAACTATGGCTACACCTTC